What follows is one TCR beta chain and its context. Original data processing: It was from reference gene primer amplification that nucleated cell counts were estimated. Assay used: immunoSEQ multiplex PCR; TCRdb lists only in-frame clones, some missing. Clonal size and the V and J genes are those of that table, whereas D and trimming came from the DNA. In the table there are around 12,000 clones, approximately 91% of which are singletons. CDR1 is MDHEN and CDR2 is SYDVKM in the germline V gene. The CDR3 extends over 14 amino acids. V gave up 6 bases and J gave up 4 bases; unmatched junction bases: 8. This specimen comes from a study of blood T cell repertoires in COVID-19. Study overall: There were acute and convalescent COVID-19 samples, and they came from the United States, Italy and Spain. The cDNA or gDNA used as material had been derived from T cells, B-cell-depleted T cells, or PBMCs.

Sequencing was performed on peripheral blood. The chain links TRBV28 to TRBJ1-2; 7 bases line up with TRBD1. The origin of this receptor is a human donor in a cohort sampled during active COVID-19. The CDR3 DNA is TGTGCCAGCAGCCCCGGACAGGATCGCTATGGCTACACCTTC. It encodes CASSPGQDRYGYTF.